A single TCR beta chain is shown here with its context. Its antigen is unknown. One base away there is no much larger clone; base qualities are not given. These data belong to a study of cytomegalovirus exposure and HLA in healthy donors (dated by TCRdb to 2015 to 2018). Study-wide context: In an earlier analysis of under 600 of the donors, under 300 Gb of sequence data and 90 million to 130 million unique TCR beta sequences from about 190 million T cells were reported. The number of donors typed differed by locus, with roughly 629-640 for A, B, C, DRB1 and DQB1, approximately 500 for DQA1, 600 to 610 for DPA1, and about 450 for DPB1. Every repertoire in the discovery cohort had been generated on one and the same sequencing platform. Of the 398 genotyped donors, roughly 85% fell in the genetic ancestry cluster associated with self-reported Caucasian donors. To predict cytomegalovirus infection status, the study combined high-throughput TCR immunosequencing, statistical association of individual TCRs with disease status, and machine learning. Along with the roughly 670-subject first cohort, a separate validation cohort of about 110 different subjects was used. Alongside the repertoire data, information on donor age, sex, ethnicity and CMV serostatus was compiled. The study profiled the T cell repertoires of hundreds of subjects by immunosequencing and related them to cytomegalovirus serostatus. In an earlier analysis of 550 to 700 of the donors, high-throughput TCR beta sequencing was used to judge whether each TCR beta V gene segment behaved as functional or pseudogenic. The study aimed to test whether signatures of past pathogen exposure could be identified by cataloging public T cell receptors. About five DR-DQ haplotypes were handled as single units for association and clustering, since linkage in the cohort was strong. An early release that covered some 630 HLA-typed donors contained approximately 300 gigabases of sequencing data and 85 million to 100 million unique TCR sequences. Among several hundred genotyped donors of the cohort, an average of around 250,000 unique TCR beta nucleotide sequences was sequenced per donor, of which approximately 18% were non-productive. In a later genetic analysis, genome-wide SNP genotypes for about three fifths of the roughly 670 donors were used, and that subset was treated as a discovery cohort. Rather than using new phenotypic data, the later analysis identified candidate immune exposures from TCR beta sequences and from how often those sequences occurred across donors. To study patterns of TCR occurrence, a later analysis re-analyzed previously published TCR beta repertoires from around 660 donors and added high-resolution HLA genotyping. HLA typing covered class I and class II loci at four-digit resolution. The investigation overall reported the following: A further reported finding was that TCR beta sequences accurately predicted the HLA-A and HLA-B alleles for most subjects in the first cohort. In both the original and validation cohorts, the classifier was reported to diagnose cytomegalovirus status with high specificity and sensitivity. Linkage disequilibrium might explain the correlated functional status among segregating V segments, but an unknown experimental factor could not be excluded. HLA typing was unavailable for some donors at each locus, so association tests used only the typed subset. Approximately 16 rarely observed V segments, including chromosome 9 orphons, were excluded from the earlier analysis of several hundred of the donors because counts were too low. Roughly uniform sequencing depth across donors was assumed in presence/absence analyses, although this assumption may not hold. In a later genetic analysis, fewer N-insertions in productive TCRs were reported among donors in an Asian-associated ancestry cluster than the roughly 710-donor mean. A cluster of highly shared sequence variants was judged likely to represent a technical artifact of the sequencing pipeline. In vitro tests confirmed that a few of the cytomegalovirus-associated TCR beta chains recognize cytomegalovirus antigens. The 87-base-pair reads could not distinguish some IMGT-functional V segments, including TRBV6-2 and TRBV6-3, so those segments were excluded. In a later analysis, HLA-associated TCR beta chains were found to be more clonally expanded and to have lower generation probabilities than equally common non-associated chains. A later analysis found that TCR association rates varied across HLA loci, with DRB1 alleles showing the most associated TCRs and HLA-C alleles the fewest. In a later analysis, several top co-occurrence clusters were reported to appear linked to parvovirus B19, influenza, CMV and Epstein-Barr virus. A later analysis found that most CMV-associated TCR beta chains appeared HLA-restricted, with HLA associations seemingly driven largely by CMV exposure. This cohort had only TCR beta chains sequenced, and the lack of alpha or paired-chain data limited which features could be detected. In an earlier analysis of about 600 of the donors, most TCR beta V segments appeared in productive rearrangements about 90% or about 30% of the time, broadly matching IMGT annotations. For the cohort, immune exposure information was limited to CMV serostatus. According to the authors, the approach could potentially be generalized to other disease states and immunological phenotypes. While some public TCRs were present in many individuals, most TCR sequences turned up only very rarely across donors. In a later genetic analysis, a missense DCLRE1C variant was associated with V-gene and J-gene trimming of TCR beta chains, and the association was replicated in an independent cohort. In the study, approximately 150 TCR beta chains were listed as associated with cytomegalovirus. A later analysis associated about 17,000 TCR beta sequences with specific HLA alleles at a false discovery rate of 0.05. Strong co-occurrence of HLA alleles, especially DR and DQ, made assigning TCR associations to individual alleles difficult.

The library relied on the immunoSEQ multiplex PCR assay. The multiplex PCR relied on a mix of 60 forward primers for TCR Vbeta segments and 13 reverse primers for TCR Jbeta segments. The CDR3 region of rearranged TCR beta genes was amplified from genomic DNA by a multiplex PCR assay. The Illumina HiSeq System was used to sequence the amplified TCR beta libraries as 87-base-pair reads. The authors processed their data as follows. Across the 600 to 700 repertoires, a later analysis counted some 81 million unique TCR beta chains, around 11 million of which were shared by at least two donors. To remove PCR and sequencing errors, raw reads were error-corrected and collapsed into unique sequences using a nearest-neighbor algorithm that merged closely related sequences. Alignment of CDR3 sequences to IMGT reference sequences was used to assign V, D and J gene segments. For a sequence to be retained, a match of at least six nucleotides was required to both a V gene segment and a J gene segment. Rearrangements were called productive when the CDR3 lacked stop codons and stayed in frame with V and J; all others were non-productive. CDR3 was defined according to IMGT convention as the region running from the second conserved V-encoded cysteine to the conserved J-encoded phenylalanine. The earlier analysis of around 640 of the donors excluded sequences that lacked an unambiguous match to a single V gene segment. In an earlier analysis of approximately 560 of the donors, a V segment was called functional when productive rearrangements were above 56.7%, and segregating when the standard deviation between donors exceeded 5%. To diagnose cytomegalovirus status from the catalog of TCR beta chain sequences, a statistical classification framework was built. In a later analysis, TCR nucleotide sequences were compared against IMGT/GENE-DB human TR gene sequences so that V and J genes could be assigned. Using the TCRdist pipeline, a later analysis assigned CDR3 sequences along with most-parsimonious VDJ recombination scenarios. In a later analysis, every TCR beta chain was defined by the combination of its CDR3 amino acid sequence and its V-gene family, and reads without a unique V-gene family were dropped. To address suspected cross-contamination and a sequencing artifact, a later analysis removed several hundred highly shared, low-generation-probability nucleotide sequences. In a later analysis, a clonal expansion index was calculated for each public chain from normalized within-repertoire ranks of inferred template counts. In a later analysis, generation probabilities were computed with a VDJ recombination model fitted to out-of-frame rearrangements, and the resulting probabilities were checked against IGoR. In a later analysis, TCR-TCR, TCR-HLA and TCR-CMV co-occurrence was scored with hypergeometric tests, and a repertoire-size bias correction was applied to TCR pairs. A later analysis estimated false discovery rates by permuting HLA or CMV assignments 20 times. In a later analysis, co-occurring TCRs were grouped using DBSCAN, and TCRdist sequence similarity was added for clustering within HLA-allele-positive subsets. Repertoires with fewer than 30,000 or more than 120,000 public chains, plus five repertoires with anomalous nucleotide sharing, were excluded from co-occurrence clustering. The source is immuneACCESS, and TCRdb retained only in-frame sequences with V and J called. Part of the clones is not carried over; for the studies checked, unresolved V genes explain less than half of this, and the remainder is unexplained. V, J and clone size are taken as reported in that table, and D and trimming were inferred from the DNA itself. The sample yields about 97,000 clones; about 81% were counted once. The leading ten clones occupy about 4.8% of the sample.

In total, around 600 healthy bone marrow donors made up the cohort. At the time of sampling, every cohort member was nominally healthy, though immune exposures that went unrecorded were likely present. The donor was CMV seropositive and belonged to the group of about 290 seropositive cohort members. A peripheral blood sample was provided by each donor, and peripheral blood mononuclear cells were used for TCR beta sequencing. Genomic DNA was extracted from the blood cell samples with the Qiagen DNeasy Blood Extraction Kit. The CDR3 runs 12 residues from the cysteine to the phenylalanine. Only the CDR3 part of the read is kept: 36 bases, read in frame from the first base. Trimming removed 2 bases from V and 0 bases from J, leaving 4 bases between the germline ends. The germline V gene (reference sequence) gives CDR1 as GTSNPN and CDR2 as SVGIG.

This TCR was recovered from a man aged 35 to 55 in good health and CMV-seropositive. Sequenced input: PBMCs. The chain is assembled from TRBV30 and TRBJ1-1, with no confident D gene call. The sequenced DNA: TGTGCCTGGAGTCCTTTGAACACTGAAGCTTTCTTT. The encoded protein is CAWSPLNTEAFF.